The T cell receptor (beta chain) under discussion was sequenced for a study of T cell repertoires in cytomegalovirus infection. Via MiXCR, TCRdb re-called the reads, giving one row per CDR3 protein. This table holds 150,000 or so distinct CDR3 sequences, roughly a third found once. Many counts were recorded for this clonotype. Its antigen is not identified. Points from the study as a whole: The cumulative frequency of public TCR beta families distinguished individuals who carried CMV together with the relevant HLA. In two of eight donors, the top clonotype was HLA-C-restricted CMV-specific.

The sequenced sample was CD8+ T cells from cultured PBMCs, obtained from culture after CMV antigen stimulation. The TCR sequence derives from a human donor in good health (CMV status not recorded). Some clones in this sample may be carry-over from other donors' samples.

The DNA for the CDR3 is TGTGCCAGCAGTTTAGGACTCGGAGGGGGTTCACCCCTCCACTTT. The encoded protein is CASSLGLGGGSPLHF. V gene TRBV28 combines with J gene TRBJ1-6; D is possibly TRBD1 (6 bases). Germline assignment: CDR1 MDHEN and CDR2 SYDVKM. V was shortened by 2 bases and J by 9 bases, with 14 bases between the two germline ends. This CDR3 has 15 amino acids. Complete variable domain (other parts from reference TRBV28 and TRBJ1-6): DVKVTQSSRYLVKRTGEKVFLECVQDMDHENMFWYRQDPGLGLRLIYFSYDVKMKEKGDIPEGYSVSREKKERFSLILESASTNQTSMYLCASSLGLGGGSPLHFGNGTRLTVT.